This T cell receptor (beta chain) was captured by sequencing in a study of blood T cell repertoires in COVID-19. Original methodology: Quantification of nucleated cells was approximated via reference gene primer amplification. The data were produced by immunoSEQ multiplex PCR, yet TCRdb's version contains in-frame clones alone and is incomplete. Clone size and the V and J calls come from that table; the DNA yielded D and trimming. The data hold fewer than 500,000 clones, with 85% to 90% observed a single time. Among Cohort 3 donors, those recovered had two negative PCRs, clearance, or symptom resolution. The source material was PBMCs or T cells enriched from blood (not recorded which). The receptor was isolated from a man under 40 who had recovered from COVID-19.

The CDR3 here is CSVDLGRRDTDTQYF. The DNA of the CDR3 is TGCAGCGTTGATCTTGGTAGGCGGGACACAGATACGCAGTATTTT. The chain joins TRBV29-1 to TRBJ2-3, with D maybe TRBD2 (6 bases). This CDR3 comprises 15 residues. Germline V CDR1 and CDR2: SQVTM, ANQGSEA. V was shortened by 3 bases and J by 2 bases, with 15 bases between the two germline ends.